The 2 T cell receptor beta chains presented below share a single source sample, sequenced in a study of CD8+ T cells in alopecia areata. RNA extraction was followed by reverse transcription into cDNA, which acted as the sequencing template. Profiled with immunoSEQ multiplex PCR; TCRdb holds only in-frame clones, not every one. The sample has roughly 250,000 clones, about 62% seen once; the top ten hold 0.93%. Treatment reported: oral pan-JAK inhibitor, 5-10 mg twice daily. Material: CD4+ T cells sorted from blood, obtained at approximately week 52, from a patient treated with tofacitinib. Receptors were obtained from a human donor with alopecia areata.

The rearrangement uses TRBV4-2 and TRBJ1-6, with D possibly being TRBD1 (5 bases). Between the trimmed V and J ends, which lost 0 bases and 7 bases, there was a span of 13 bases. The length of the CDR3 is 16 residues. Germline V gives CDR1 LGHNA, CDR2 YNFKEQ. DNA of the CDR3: TGTGCCAGCAGCCAAGATCTCTCAGGGCTGAATTCACCCCTCCACTTT. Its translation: CASSQDLSGLNSPLHF.

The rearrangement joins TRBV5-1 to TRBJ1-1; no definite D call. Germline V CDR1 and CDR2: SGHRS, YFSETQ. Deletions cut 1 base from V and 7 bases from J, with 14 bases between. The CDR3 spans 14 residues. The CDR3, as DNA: TGCGCCAGCAGCTTGTTGCCGACTCCGAATGAAGCTTTCTTT. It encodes CASSLLPTPNEAFF.